Described below is a single T cell receptor (beta chain) sequence and its context. This specimen comes from a study of cytomegalovirus exposure and HLA in healthy donors. The CDR3 loop spans 16 amino acids. Unmatched junction bases numbered 8, after V lost 4 bases and J lost 5 bases. Germline-derived CDR1 and CDR2 are SGHRS and YFSETQ. All donors participated as healthy donors of bone marrow. Use of 60 Vbeta and 13 Jbeta primers characterized the PCR. Using immunoSEQ multiplex PCR, the repertoire was profiled, and TCRdb retains in-frame clones only, with some absent. This table holds tens of thousands of clones.

Sequencing used PBMCs. The TCR originated in a woman between 50 and 59 years old in good health and CMV-seropositive. The chain carries TRBV5-1 and TRBJ2-5; 13 nucleotides line up with TRBD2. Here the CDR3 reads CASSPSTSGGDETQYF. CDR3 DNA sequence: TGCGCCAGCAGCCCGTCCACTAGCGGGGGGGATGAGACCCAGTACTTC.